These T cell receptor beta chains were read from a single sample in a study of T-cell memory formation after mild COVID-19. TCRdb redid the calling of the 5' RACE reads with MiXCR, one entry per CDR3 protein. Of just over 300,000 distinct CDR3 sequences in the sample, approximately 19% were seen once. Material: PBMCs or a T cell subset sorted from them (not recorded which). Every receptor here comes from a man between 18 and 29 years old who had mild COVID-19 (a few samples of this study predate the infection). Cell type and time point are not known. Both conserved end residues are part of each CDR3.

>16|TRBV12-3/TRBV12-4
CASSLTPGDDWDGYTF
>13|TRBV4-3
CASSQILGAEQFF
>15|TRBV5-5
CASSLVSSGTDTQYF
>14|TRBV7-9
CASSLVGTGTEAFF
>16|TRBV7-2
CASSHRGGAGTDTQYF
>15|TRBV5-1
CASSLRGHGTGELFF
>16|TRBV3-1
CASSRLAGGRYNEQFF
>17|TRBV19
CASSKQGLGPNTGELFF
>18|TRBV27
CASSPYPSGGINTGELFF
>16|TRBV7-2
CASSLAGTGVGETQYF
>15|TRBV6-2/TRBV6-3
CASSYVYTVDQPQHF
>15|TRBV6-2/TRBV6-3
CASSPSPGGNQPQHF
>13|TRBV20-1
CSSGQGGNGELFF
>14|TRBV5-6
CASSYGTGANVLTF
>15|TRBV7-2
CASSRLSGVNQPQHF
>14|TRBV29-1
CSVDGATAGDTQYF
>14|TRBV4-3
CASSRALEGGELFF
>12|TRBV5-1
CASSSGNSPLHF
>16|TRBV5-1
CASSLTGVPNTGELFF
>15|TRBV5-1
CASSLAGASTGELFF
>13|TRBV20-1
CSASGGGQETQYF
>13|TRBV27
CASSGQAPDTQYF
>12|TRBV29-1
CSVEGDETEAFF
>15|TRBV7-9
CASSPGTGREETQYF
>16|TRBV7-6
CASSYRGQGTGETQYF
>15|TRBV7-9
CASSETSQPAYGYTF
>12|TRBV7-2
CASSFPLQEAFF
>14|TRBV4-3
CASSPQGGSGEQYF
>12|TRBV19
CASSPVAGEAFF
>15|TRBV7-9
CASRAGTGQNTEAFF
>14|TRBV9
CASTPRRVPGELFF
>14|TRBV7-9
CASSLESGREKLFF
>13|TRBV6-5
CASSASPYNEQFF
>13|TRBV20-1
CSADSGRANVLTF
>14|TRBV9
CASRDETGMGGYTF
>15|TRBV12-3/TRBV12-4
CASSSGGQGSYEQYF
>13|TRBV5-6
CASSENLHQPQHF
>14|TRBV12-3/TRBV12-4
CASTMGRVNTEAFF
>16|TRBV19
CASSGPGQAPRQPQHF
>14|TRBV10-3
CAISAGQSSYEQYF
>14|TRBV4-1
CASSVVGSLYEQYF
>11|TRBV5-6
CASSLKGRQYF
>16|TRBV5-6
CASSSSGAIPADTQYF
>11|TRBV2
CASSEAHTAFF
>17|TRBV27
CASSPRGPTDTYNEQFF
>14|TRBV20-1
CSAKLAKGKNIQYF